What follows describes a single TCR beta chain. CDR1 and CDR2 (germline): LNHDA, SQIVND (reference sequence). The CDR3 totals 13 residues. The V end was cut by 5 bases, the J end by 0 bases, with 8 bases between. These data belong to a study of blood T cell repertoires in COVID-19. Study-level information: Sample material is recorded as cDNA or gDNA derived from T cells, B-cell-depleted T cells, or PBMCs.

Seattle cases were enrolled at active infection and followed longitudinally. In the original processing: Quantification of nucleated cells was approximated via reference gene primer amplification. TCRdb's copy holds only in-frame clones and misses some; the assay was immunoSEQ multiplex PCR. From that table come the V and J calls and clone size; the DNA was used to work out D and trimming. The table shows hundreds of thousands of clones, with just under 90% occurring only once. The receptor was derived from a woman in her twenties or thirties with COVID-19, enrolled during active disease. The J gene is TRBJ2-7, the V gene TRBV19; D gene unclear. Input material: peripheral blood. DNA for the CDR3: TGTGCCAGTAGTCCGGCGGTCTCCTACGAGCAGTACTTC. Protein sequence: CASSPAVSYEQYF.